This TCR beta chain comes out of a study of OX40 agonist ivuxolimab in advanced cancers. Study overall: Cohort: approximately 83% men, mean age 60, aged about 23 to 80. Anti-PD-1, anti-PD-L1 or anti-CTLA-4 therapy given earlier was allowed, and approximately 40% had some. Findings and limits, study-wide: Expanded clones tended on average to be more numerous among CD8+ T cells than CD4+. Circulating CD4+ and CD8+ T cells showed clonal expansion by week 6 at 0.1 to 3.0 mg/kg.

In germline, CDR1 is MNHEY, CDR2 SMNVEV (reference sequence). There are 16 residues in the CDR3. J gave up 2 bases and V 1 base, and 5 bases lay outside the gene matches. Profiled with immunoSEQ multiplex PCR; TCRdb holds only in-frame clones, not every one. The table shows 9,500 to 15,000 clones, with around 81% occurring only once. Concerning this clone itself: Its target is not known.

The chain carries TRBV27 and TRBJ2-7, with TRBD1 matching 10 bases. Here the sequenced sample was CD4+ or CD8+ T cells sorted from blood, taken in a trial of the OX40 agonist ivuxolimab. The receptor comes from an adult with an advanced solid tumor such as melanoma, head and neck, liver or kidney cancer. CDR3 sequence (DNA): TGTGCCAGCAGTTTATTGGGGGGGACAGGGGCCTACGAGCAGTACTTC. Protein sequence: CASSLLGGTGAYEQYF.